This T cell receptor (beta chain) emerged from a study of regulatory T cells in long-lasting Graves disease. This clonotype was seen many times. Construction of TCR beta libraries relied on iRepertoire HTBI primers and on Arm-PCR targeting CDR3 regions. One entry per CDR3 protein results from TCRdb running MiXCR on the multiplex PCR reads. Of roughly 320,000 distinct CDR3 sequences detected, around 15% appear once; the ten largest clones hold about 27%. Noted time point: newly diagnosed GD, antithyroid drugs for less than 3 months. TCR sequences were obtained from RNA taken from PBMCs. The data were also submitted as part of a second study, on T cells in Graves' hyperthyroidism and ophthalmopathy.

This specimen was peripheral blood mononuclear cells (PBMCs), taken at new diagnosis, from a patient treated with antithyroid drugs. The TCR sequence derives from a man in his forties with Graves disease.

The CDR3: CSARDLLDGNQETQYF. CDR3 coding DNA: TGCAGTGCTAGAGATTTACTGGACGGAAACCAAGAGACCCAGTACTTC. The chain joins TRBV20-1 to TRBJ2-5; D gene unclear. Germline CDR1 DFQATT, CDR2 SNEGSKA (reference sequence). The CDR3 runs to 16 residues. V was clipped by 0 bases and J by 0 bases, with 14 bases between them.